The present TCR beta chain was sequenced within a study of patients and donors after allogeneic stem cell transplantation. CDR1 is DFQATT, CDR2 SNEGSKA, per germline (reference sequence). Trimming cost V 0 bases and J 4 bases, with 13 bases left between them. The CDR3 covers 15 residues. TCRdb itself ran the RT-PCR reads through MiXCR, one entry per CDR3 protein. The table records about 110,000 distinct CDR3 sequences, about a third of them present only once. Sequenced sample: blood, either unsorted or a sorted T cell fraction (not recorded which). The sequence was collected from a human donor who was either an allogeneic HSCT recipient or a stem cell or donor lymphocyte infusion donor (not recorded which). It is not recorded whose cells these are; they may come from a transplant donor. This sequence joins TRBV20-1 and TRBJ1-5; possibly TRBD1 for D (5 bases). In DNA, the CDR3 is TGCAGTGCTAGAGATACGGGGACTGGTAATCAGCCCCAGCATTTT. Protein sequence: CSARDTGTGNQPQHF.